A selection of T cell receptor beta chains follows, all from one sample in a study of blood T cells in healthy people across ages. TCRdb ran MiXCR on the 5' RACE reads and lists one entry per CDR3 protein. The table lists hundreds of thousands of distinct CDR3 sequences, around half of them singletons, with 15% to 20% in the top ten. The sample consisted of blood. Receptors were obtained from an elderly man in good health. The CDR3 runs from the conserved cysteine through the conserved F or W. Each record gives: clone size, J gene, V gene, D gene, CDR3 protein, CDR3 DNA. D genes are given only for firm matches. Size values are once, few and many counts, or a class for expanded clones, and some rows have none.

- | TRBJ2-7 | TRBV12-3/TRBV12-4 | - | CASSLGLEQYF | TGTGCCAGCAGTTTGGGGCTCGAGCAGTACTTC
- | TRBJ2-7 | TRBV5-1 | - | CASSLEPSGEISLFGQYF | TGCGCCAGCAGCTTGGAACCTAGTGGGGAGATAAGTCTCTTCGGGCAGTACTTC
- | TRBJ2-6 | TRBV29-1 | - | CSVLVGANVLTF | TGCAGCGTACTTGTTGGGGCCAACGTCCTGACTTTC
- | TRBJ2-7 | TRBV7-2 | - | CASSLVWQSPEQYF | TGTGCCAGCAGCTTAGTATGGCAATCTCCTGAGCAGTACTTC
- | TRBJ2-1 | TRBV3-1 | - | CASSQEQPGYNEQFF | TGTGCCAGCAGCCAAGAACAACCAGGCTACAATGAGCAGTTCTTC
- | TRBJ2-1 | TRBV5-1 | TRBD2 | CASNPTSGPYNEQFF | TGCGCCAGCAACCCGACTAGCGGACCCTACAATGAGCAGTTCTTC
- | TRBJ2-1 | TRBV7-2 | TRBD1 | CASSSDRGSWNEQFF | TGTGCCAGCAGCTCTGACAGGGGATCTTGGAATGAGCAGTTCTTC
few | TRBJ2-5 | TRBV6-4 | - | CASGEQGGETQYF | TGTGCCAGCGGTGAGCAGGGTGGAGAGACCCAGTACTTC
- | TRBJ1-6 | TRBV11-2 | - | CASSISHSRYSPLHF | TGTGCCAGCAGCATAAGCCACTCGAGATATTCACCCCTCCACTTT
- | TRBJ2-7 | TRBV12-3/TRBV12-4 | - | CASSLGLGGVAVYEQYF | TGTGCCAGCAGTCTGGGACTGGGGGGAGTGGCAGTCTACGAGCAGTACTTC
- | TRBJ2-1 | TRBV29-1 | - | CSAHIYNEQFF | TGCAGCGCCCACATATACAATGAGCAGTTCTTC
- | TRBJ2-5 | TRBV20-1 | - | CSARDILQPKAETQYF | TGCAGTGCTAGAGATATCCTGCAGCCGAAGGCCGAGACCCAGTACTTC
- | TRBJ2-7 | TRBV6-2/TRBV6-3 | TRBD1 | CASRVQGAYEQYF | TGTGCCAGCAGGGTACAGGGGGCCTACGAGCAGTACTTC
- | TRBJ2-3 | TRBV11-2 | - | CASSLGHRTDTQYF | TGTGCCAGCAGCTTAGGACACCGCACAGATACGCAGTATTTT
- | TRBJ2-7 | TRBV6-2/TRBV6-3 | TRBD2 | CASSYSLAVASYEQYF | TGTGCCAGCAGTTACTCCCTAGCGGTCGCCTCCTACGAGCAGTACTTC
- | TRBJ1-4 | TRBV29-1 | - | CSVCGEGEKLFF | TGCAGCGTTTGTGGGGAGGGTGAAAAACTGTTTTTT
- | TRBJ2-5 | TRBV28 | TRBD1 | CAGSLGTGQETQYF | TGTGCCGGCAGTCTGGGGACAGGACAAGAGACCCAGTACTTC
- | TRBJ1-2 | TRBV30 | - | CAWSLRQAYNYGYTF | TGTGCCTGGAGTCTTAGACAGGCCTACAACTATGGCTACACCTTC